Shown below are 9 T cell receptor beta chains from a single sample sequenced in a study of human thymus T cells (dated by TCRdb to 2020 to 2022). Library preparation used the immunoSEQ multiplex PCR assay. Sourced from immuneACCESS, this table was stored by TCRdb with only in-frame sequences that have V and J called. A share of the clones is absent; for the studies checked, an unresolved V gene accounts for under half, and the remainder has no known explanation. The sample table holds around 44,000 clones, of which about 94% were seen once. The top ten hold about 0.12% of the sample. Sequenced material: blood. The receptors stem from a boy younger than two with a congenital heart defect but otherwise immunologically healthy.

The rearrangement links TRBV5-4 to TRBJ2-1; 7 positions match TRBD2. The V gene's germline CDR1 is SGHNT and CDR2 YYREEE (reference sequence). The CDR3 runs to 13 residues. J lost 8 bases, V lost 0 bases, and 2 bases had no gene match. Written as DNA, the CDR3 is TGTGCCAGCAGCTTGGGGCGGGGGTATGAGCAGTTCTTC. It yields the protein CASSLGRGYEQFF.

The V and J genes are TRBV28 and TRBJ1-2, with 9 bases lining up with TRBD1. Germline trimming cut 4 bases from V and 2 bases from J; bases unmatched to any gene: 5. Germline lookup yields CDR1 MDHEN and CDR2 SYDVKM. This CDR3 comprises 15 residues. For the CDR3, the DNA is TGTGCCAGCAGTTCGACCGGGACAGGGAACTATGGCTACACCTTC. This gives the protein CASSSTGTGNYGYTF.

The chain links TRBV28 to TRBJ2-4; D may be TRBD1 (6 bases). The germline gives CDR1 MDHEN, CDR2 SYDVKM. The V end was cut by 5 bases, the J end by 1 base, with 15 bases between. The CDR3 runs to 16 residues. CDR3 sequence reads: CASSPTGMRAKNIQYF. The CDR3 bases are TGTGCCAGCAGTCCAACAGGGATGAGGGCCAAAAACATTCAGTACTTC.

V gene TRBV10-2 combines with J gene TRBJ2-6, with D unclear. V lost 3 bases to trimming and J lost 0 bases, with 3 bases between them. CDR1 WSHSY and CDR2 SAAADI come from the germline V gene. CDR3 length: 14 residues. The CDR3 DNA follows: TGCGCCAGCAGTGAACACTCTGGGGCCAACGTCCTGACTTTC. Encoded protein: CASSEHSGANVLTF.

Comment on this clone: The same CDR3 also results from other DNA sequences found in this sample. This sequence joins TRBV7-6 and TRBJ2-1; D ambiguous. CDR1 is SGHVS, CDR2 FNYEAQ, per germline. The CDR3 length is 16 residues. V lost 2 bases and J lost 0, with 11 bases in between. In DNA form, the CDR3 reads TGTGCCAGCAGCTTATCTAGAGGACCCTCCTACAATGAGCAGTTCTTC. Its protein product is CASSLSRGPSYNEQFF. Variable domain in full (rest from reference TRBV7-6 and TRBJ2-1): GAGVSQSPRYKVTKRGQDVALRCDPISGHVSLYWYRQALGQGPEFLTYFNYEAQQDKSGLPNDRFSAERPEGSISTLTIQRTEQRDSAMYRCASSLSRGPSYNEQFFGPGTRLTVL.

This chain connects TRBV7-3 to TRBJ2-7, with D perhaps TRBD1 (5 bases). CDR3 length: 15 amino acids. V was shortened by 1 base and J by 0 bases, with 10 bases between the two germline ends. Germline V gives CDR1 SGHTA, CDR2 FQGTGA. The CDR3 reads CASSLRPDSSYEQYF. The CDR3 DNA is TGTGCCAGCAGCTTAAGACCCGACAGCTCCTACGAGCAGTACTTC.

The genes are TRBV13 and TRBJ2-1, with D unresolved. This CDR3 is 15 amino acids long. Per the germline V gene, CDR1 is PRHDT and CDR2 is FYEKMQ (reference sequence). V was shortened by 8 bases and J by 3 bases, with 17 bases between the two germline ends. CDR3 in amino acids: CASETRSGVYNEQFF. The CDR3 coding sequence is TGTGCCAGCGAAACTCGGAGTGGGGTCTACAATGAGCAGTTCTTC.

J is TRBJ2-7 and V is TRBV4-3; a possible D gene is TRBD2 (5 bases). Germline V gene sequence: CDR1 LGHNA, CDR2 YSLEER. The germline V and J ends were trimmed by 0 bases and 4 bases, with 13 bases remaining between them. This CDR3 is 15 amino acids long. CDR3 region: CASSQDRTVFYEQYF. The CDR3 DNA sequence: TGCGCCAGCAGCCAAGATCGGACTGTCTTTTACGAGCAGTACTTC.

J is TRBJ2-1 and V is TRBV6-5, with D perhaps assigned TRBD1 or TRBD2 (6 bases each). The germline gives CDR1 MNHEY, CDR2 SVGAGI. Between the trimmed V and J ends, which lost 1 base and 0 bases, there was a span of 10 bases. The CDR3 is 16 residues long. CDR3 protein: CASSYWGASSYNEQFF. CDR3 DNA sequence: TGTGCCAGCAGTTACTGGGGGGCGAGCTCCTACAATGAGCAGTTCTTC.